These 27 T cell receptor beta chains share one sample of origin, sequenced in a study of blood T cell repertoires in COVID-19. Some clones are missing from TCRdb's copy, which holds only in-frame ones; the method was immunoSEQ multiplex PCR. This sample has 200,000 to 250,000 clones, with around four fifths found just once. The sample consisted of peripheral blood. The receptor set was obtained from a woman in her 70s with active or convalescent COVID-19.

This clone was seen a few times. The V gene is TRBV6-5, the J gene TRBJ1-5; D gene ambiguous. V was pared by 6 bases and J by 4 bases, with 10 bases between. Germline CDR1 reads MNHEY; CDR2 reads SVGAGI. The CDR3 is 13 residues long. DNA of the CDR3: TGTGCCAGCAGCCGTACACCAAATCAGCCCCAGCATTTT. Protein sequence: CASSRTPNQPQHF.

The rearrangement joins TRBV5-6 to TRBJ2-3, with 9 bases lining up with TRBD2. CDR1 and CDR2 from the germline V gene are SGHDT and YYEEEE. The CDR3 spans 15 residues. The junction had 2 bases not matched to a gene; V was cut back by 2 bases and J by 1 base. The CDR3 region is CASSFRTSGTDTQYF. The CDR3 DNA reads as TGTGCCAGCAGCTTTCGGACTAGCGGCACAGATACGCAGTATTTT.

This clone was seen just once. The gene calls are TRBV29-1 and TRBJ2-5; 7 bases match TRBD1. The CDR3 loop spans 12 amino acids. Trimming at V came to 7 bases and at J to 5 bases, leaving 7 bases not matched to a gene. Per germline, CDR1 SQVTM and CDR2 ANQGSEA. The CDR3 sequence is CSETGVGETQYF. DNA of the CDR3: TGCAGCGAAACAGGGGTGGGGGAGACCCAGTACTTC.

This clone showed up just once. The chain recombines TRBV12-5 with TRBJ2-3, with 7 bases that match TRBD2. J lost 3 bases, V lost 4 bases, and 7 bases had no gene match. CDR3 length: 15 residues. Looked up from germline, CDR1 is LGHNT and CDR2 is FRNRAP. CDR3: CASGSSGVGTDTQYF. The CDR3 DNA reads as TGTGCTAGTGGTTCCAGCGGGGTTGGGACAGATACGCAGTATTTT.

V usage is TRBV5-1 and J usage is TRBJ1-5; 10 nucleotides match TRBD1. The V segment lost 0 bases and the J segment 5 bases; nucleotides outside the gene matches: 2. Germline CDR1 and CDR2: SGHRS and YFSETQ. This CDR3 is 15 amino acids long. CDR3 coding DNA: TGCGCCAGCAGCTTGGCGGGACAGGGGCATCAGCCCCAGCATTTT. It encodes CASSLAGQGHQPQHF. Full variable domain (rest looked up from reference TRBV5-1 and TRBJ1-5): KAGVTQTPRYLIKTRGQQVTLSCSPISGHRSVSWYQQTPGQGLQFLFEYFSETQRNKGNFPGRFSGRQFSNSRSEMNVSTLELGDSALYLCASSLAGQGHQPQHFGDGTRLSIL.

This chain joins TRBV19 and TRBJ2-1, with 8 nucleotides matching TRBD2. V dropped 0 bases and J dropped 5; count of bases not matched to a gene: 6. Germline-derived CDR1 and CDR2 are LNHDA and SQIVND (reference sequence). This CDR3 region has 16 residues. CDR3 nucleotides: TGTGCCAGTAGTATAGAGGCGACTAGCGTCGACAATGAGCAGTTCTTC. This codes for CASSIEATSVDNEQFF.

This chain joins TRBV28 and TRBJ2-7, with TRBD2 matching over 10 bases. This CDR3 is 14 amino acids long. J was trimmed by 2 bases and V by 6 bases; bases with no gene match: 4. Germline values: CDR1 MDHEN, CDR2 SYDVKM. CDR3 sequence reads: CASRRAGGTYEQYF. The CDR3 bases are TGTGCCAGCAGGCGAGCGGGAGGGACCTACGAGCAGTACTTC.

V usage is TRBV20-1 and J usage is TRBJ2-3, with TRBD1 as a possible D gene (5 bases). The CDR3 covers 14 residues. V lost 3 bases and J lost 3, with 13 bases in between. Germline assignment: CDR1 DFQATT and CDR2 SNEGSKA (reference sequence). CDR3 sequence: CSASPAGKTDTQYF. The CDR3 DNA is TGCAGTGCTAGTCCGGCAGGGAAGACAGATACGCAGTATTTT.

This chain uses TRBV19 with TRBJ1-1, with 8 bases that match TRBD1. Losses at the gene ends were 5 bases for V and 1 base for J; bases not matched to a gene: 3. Germline V gene lookup returns CDR1 LNHDA and CDR2 SQIVND (reference sequence). There are 14 residues in the CDR3. The CDR3 region has the DNA TGTGCCAGTAGTGCACAGGGGGGGAACACTGAAGCTTTCTTT. The encoded protein is CASSAQGGNTEAFF.

In DNA, the CDR3 is TGCAGTGCTAGTTCGGGATTCTTC. Protein sequence: CSASSGFF. The V and J genes are TRBV20-1 and TRBJ2-1; weak D call: TRBD2 (5 bases). Trimming removed 3 bases from V and 16 bases from J, with 7 bases in between. From germline, CDR1 is DFQATT and CDR2 SNEGSKA (reference sequence). The CDR3 sequence is 8 residues long.

The V gene is TRBV30, the J gene TRBJ1-5; no clear D gene. CDR1 is GTSNPN, CDR2 SVGIG, per germline (reference sequence). CDR3 size: 14 residues. V lost 3 bases, J lost 6 bases, and 15 bases lay in between. Here the CDR3 reads CAWSAIPGGQPQHF. CDR3 sequence (DNA): TGTGCCTGGAGCGCTATCCCGGGTGGTCAGCCCCAGCATTTT.

The chain couples TRBV5-1 to TRBJ1-6; tentatively, D is TRBD1 (6 bases). The CDR3 spans 15 residues. The germline CDR1 and CDR2 sequences are SGHRS and YFSETQ. Trimming shortened V by 0 bases and J by 11 bases, and 15 bases separated the two germline ends. The CDR3 sequence is CASSLGGSSGAPLHF. For the CDR3, the DNA is TGCGCCAGCAGCTTGGGAGGGAGCTCAGGGGCACCCCTCCACTTT.

This chain uses TRBV3-1 (or the pseudogene TRBV3-2) with TRBJ2-6; D not resolved. Germline V gene sequence: CDR1 LGHDT, CDR2 YNNKEL (reference sequence). The CDR3 has 14 residues. Trimming shortened V by 4 bases and J by 1 base, and 5 bases separated the two germline ends. The CDR3 here is CASSPRSGANVLTF. The CDR3 DNA is TGTGCCAGCAGCCCCAGGTCTGGGGCCAACGTCCTGACTTTC.

The chain joins TRBV5-4 to TRBJ2-3, with D possibly matching TRBD2 (6 bases). The CDR3 spans 15 residues. CDR1 and CDR2 from the germline V gene are SGHNT and YYREEE (reference sequence). With 5 bases removed from V and 0 bases from J, the gap between germline ends came to 13 bases. For the CDR3, the DNA is TGTGCCAGCAGGCTAGTGGGACTGAGCACAGATACGCAGTATTTT. The encoded protein is CASRLVGLSTDTQYF.

The genes are TRBV3-1 (or the pseudogene TRBV3-2) and TRBJ2-7; possible D gene TRBD2, 6 bases. CDR1 and CDR2 from the germline V gene are LGHDT and YNNKEL (reference sequence). The CDR3 extends over 14 amino acids. CDR3: CATARDSSFREQYF. The CDR3 DNA is TGTGCGACGGCCAGGGACTCGAGCTTCCGGGAGCAGTACTTC.

CDR3 amino acids: CASSQRGTNEKLFF. CDR3 sequence (DNA): TGTGCCAGCAGCCAAAGGGGGACTAATGAAAAACTGTTTTTT. The chain combines TRBV3-1 (or the pseudogene TRBV3-2) with TRBJ1-4; D may be TRBD1 (6 bases). The CDR3 spans 14 residues. The V end lost 2 bases, the J end lost 2 bases, and 6 bases lay between the germline ends. From germline, CDR1 is LGHDT and CDR2 YNNKEL (reference sequence).

This chain links TRBV28 with TRBJ2-2; the match to TRBD1 covers 8 bases. The germline CDR1 and CDR2 sequences are MDHEN and SYDVKM. Losses at the gene ends were 7 bases for V and 4 bases for J; bases not matched to a gene: 11. CDR3 size: 16 residues. The CDR3 here is CASNPPGGWGTGELFF. The CDR3 DNA follows: TGTGCCAGCAATCCGCCAGGGGGCTGGGGCACCGGGGAGCTGTTTTTT.

The J gene is TRBJ1-6, the V gene TRBV27; 8 positions match TRBD1. Germline V gene lookup returns CDR1 MNHEY and CDR2 SMNVEV (reference sequence). The CDR3 loop spans 15 amino acids. The V and J ends lost 4 bases and 7 bases, in that order; junction bases with no gene match: 6. The CDR3 protein is CASSSQGARNSPLHF. The CDR3 nucleotides are TGTGCCAGCAGTTCGCAGGGGGCGCGGAATTCACCCCTCCACTTT.

CDR3 sequence (DNA): TGCGCCAGCAGCTTGGTCGGAGCGGCAAGCTCCTACAATGAGCAGTTCTTC. Encoded protein: CASSLVGAASSYNEQFF. The chain joins TRBV5-1 to TRBJ2-1; perhaps TRBD2 as D (5 bases). In germline, CDR1 is SGHRS, CDR2 YFSETQ. Trimming took off 0 bases at V and 0 bases at J, with 13 bases between the two ends. The CDR3 covers 17 residues.

This chain connects TRBV7-9 to TRBJ2-5, with TRBD1 matching over 7 bases. This CDR3 comprises 15 residues. The germline CDR1 and CDR2 sequences are SEHNR and FQNEAQ (reference sequence). The V and J ends lost 5 bases and 5 bases, in that order; junction bases with no gene match: 11. CDR3 in DNA: TGTGCCAGCAGCCCAGGGACAGTTGAGGTGGAGACCCAGTACTTC. Protein: CASSPGTVEVETQYF. The entire variable domain, with the rest obtained from reference TRBV7-9 and TRBJ2-5, is as follows: DTGVSQNPRHKITKRGQNVTFRCDPISEHNRLYWYRQTLGQGPEFLTYFQNEAQLEKSRLLSDRFSAERPKGSFSTLEIQRTEQGDSAMYLCASSPGTVEVETQYFGPGTRLLVL.

This clone was detected only once. This sequence joins TRBV4-1 and TRBJ2-1, with 9 bases matching TRBD2. The V segment lost 0 bases and the J segment 9 bases; nucleotides outside the gene matches: 0. From germline, CDR1 is MGHRA and CDR2 YSYEKL. This CDR3 contains 13 residues. The CDR3 nucleotides read TGCGCCAGCAGCCAAGAGACTAGCGGTGAGCAGTTCTTC. The encoded protein is CASSQETSGEQFF.

This clone has only one observation. The V and J genes are TRBV5-1 and TRBJ2-2, with TRBD1 identical over 8 bases. This CDR3 spans 18 amino acids. Germline loops: CDR1 SGHRS, CDR2 YFSETQ. V was pared by 1 base and J by 2 bases, with 10 bases of the junction left unmatched. CDR3 region: CASSLSIQGASNTGELFF. The CDR3 region has the DNA TGCGCCAGCAGCTTGTCTATCCAGGGGGCGTCTAACACCGGGGAGCTGTTTTTT.

The chain is built from TRBV20-1 and TRBJ1-6; weak D call: TRBD1 (6 bases). Per germline, CDR1 DFQATT and CDR2 SNEGSKA (reference sequence). The CDR3 runs to 14 residues. Deletions cut 3 bases from V and 4 bases from J, with 10 bases between. Written as DNA, the CDR3 is TGCAGTGCTAGTAGAGGGGGATATAATTCACCCCTCCACTTT. Amino acids: CSASRGGYNSPLHF.

This chain uses TRBV9 with TRBJ2-2; 7 positions agree with TRBD1. Per the germline V gene, CDR1 is SGDLS and CDR2 is YYNGEE. This CDR3 region has 15 residues. With V trimmed by 1 base and J by 6 bases, 6 bases remained unmatched. The CDR3 loop is CASSVLQGYAGELFF. Here the CDR3 DNA reads TGTGCCAGCAGCGTATTACAGGGGTACGCCGGGGAGCTGTTTTTT.

V is TRBV5-1 and J is TRBJ2-2; TRBD1 matches 8 bases. This CDR3 is built from 17 residues. J was trimmed by 6 bases and V by 1 base; bases with no gene match: 11. CDR1 and CDR2 (germline): SGHRS, YFSETQ. In DNA form, the CDR3 reads TGCGCCAGCAGCTTGACCGGACAGGGTAGTGAGGCCGGGGAGCTGTTTTTT. It codes for CASSLTGQGSEAGELFF.

This chain uses TRBV12-5 with TRBJ2-5, with 7 bases matching TRBD1. CDR1 LGHNT and CDR2 FRNRAP come from the germline V gene. The CDR3 totals 16 residues. J gave up 1 base and V 4 bases, and 9 bases lay outside the gene matches. CDR3 amino acids: CASGWQTGFGQETQYF. The DNA for the CDR3 is TGTGCTAGTGGTTGGCAGACAGGGTTCGGCCAAGAGACCCAGTACTTC.

The genes are TRBV19 and TRBJ2-5; possibly TRBD2 for D (7 bases). V shed 8 bases and J shed 7 bases, with 23 bases lying between them. Per the germline V gene, CDR1 is LNHDA and CDR2 is SQIVND (reference sequence). The CDR3 spans 15 residues. The CDR3 DNA is TGTGCCAGTGCGCTGGGGGGGGCCTCGGAAGGGACCCAGTACTTC. Translated: CASALGGASEGTQYF.